Below, 14 T cell receptor beta chains from the same sample are listed, as sequenced in a study of Ad26.COV2.S vaccination and SARS-CoV-2 variants listed by TCRdb under 2021. The treatment or condition label for this specimen denotes: some 20 received Ad26.COV2.S at low or high dose, single or two shots; a few received placebo; per-sample allocation not given. Repertoires of vaccine and placebo recipients were sequenced from samples collected on day 63 after the first injection. The protocol used for the library was the immunoSEQ multiplex PCR assay. TCRdb took over this immuneACCESS table, retaining in-frame rearrangements with V and J assigned. Such tables are incomplete; in checked studies, under half of the missing clones stem from an unresolved V gene, and the remainder is unexplained. This sample holds about 480,000 clones; around 88% were observed only once. The ten largest account for 13% of the sample.

The sample in question was peripheral blood, obtained in a trial of Ad26.COV2.S vaccine versus placebo. These receptors were collected from a person between 18 and 59 years old who received the Ad26.COV2.S COVID-19 vaccine or a placebo.

The CDR3 bases are TGTGCCAGTAAAGACAGGGGGAGGACTGAAGCTTTCTTT. Translation gives CASKDRGRTEAFF. The chain couples TRBV19 to TRBJ1-1; 9 bases line up with TRBD1. CDR3 size: 13 residues. Germline V gene sequence: CDR1 LNHDA, CDR2 SQIVND (reference sequence). V shed 7 bases and J 5 bases; nucleotides not matched to a gene: 5.

The rearrangement links TRBV6-5 to TRBJ2-2; D not resolved. The germline V gene has CDR1 MNHEY and CDR2 SVGAGI. The CDR3 consists of 13 residues. Trimming left V 0 bases short and J 6 bases short, with 5 bases between. The CDR3 bases are TGTGCCAGCAGTTACTCGGCCCCCGGGGAGCTGTTTTTT. This codes for CASSYSAPGELFF.

The chain recombines TRBV6-5 with TRBJ2-5; D not resolved. CDR1 and CDR2 (germline): MNHEY, SVGAGI. The ends were cut back, 7 bases at V and 2 bases at J, with 14 bases in the middle. This CDR3 has 14 residues. CDR3 DNA: TGTGCCAGCAACCCCTTTATGGCACAAGAGACCCAGTACTTC. It translates to CASNPFMAQETQYF.

In its sample, this clone was seen once. The chain recombines TRBV11-2 with TRBJ2-3; TRBD2 matches 7 bases. V lost 7 bases, J lost 6 bases, and 13 bases stayed unmatched. The CDR3 runs 15 residues. CDR1 SGHAT and CDR2 FQNNGV come from the germline V gene. The CDR3 DNA is TGTGCCAGCAAAATAGCGGGTTTAGAGTGGGATACGCAGTATTTT. Translated, it gives CASKIAGLEWDTQYF.

V usage is TRBV2 and J usage is TRBJ1-3; TRBD1 agrees at 8 bases. CDR3 size: 14 residues. V was clipped by 6 bases and J by 2 bases; unmatched bases: 3. Germline V gene sequence: CDR1 SNHLY, CDR2 FYNNEI. The CDR3 loop reads CASSKDRAGNTIYF. The CDR3, as DNA: TGTGCCAGCAGCAAGGACAGGGCTGGAAACACCATATATTTT. The full variable domain, its missing parts supplied by reference TRBV2 and TRBJ1-3, is EPEVTQTPSHQVTQMGQEVILRCVPISNHLYFYWYRQILGQKVEFLVSFYNNEISEKSEIFDDQFSVERPDGSNFTLKIRSTKLEDSAMYFCASSKDRAGNTIYFGEGSWLTVV.

Comments on this clone: Other DNA sequences in the same sample also yield this CDR3. This sequence joins TRBV15 and TRBJ1-2; TRBD1 agrees at 9 bases. CDR1 is LNHNV, CDR2 YYDKDF, per germline (reference sequence). V lost 2 bases, J lost 6 bases, and 7 bases stayed unmatched. CDR3 length equals 15 residues. The CDR3, as DNA: TGTGCCACCAGCAGACCAGGACAGGGGCCCAATGGCTACACCTTC. Encoded protein: CATSRPGQGPNGYTF.

The V and J genes are TRBV11-2 and TRBJ1-4; tentative D call: TRBD1 (6 bases). The length of the CDR3 is 12 residues. V shed 6 bases and J shed 12 bases, with 14 bases lying between them. Germline values: CDR1 SGHAT, CDR2 FQNNGV. The CDR3 region has the DNA TGTGCCAGCAGTTTACGGGGGGCTGAACTGTTTTTT. Amino acid sequence: CASSLRGAELFF.

The gene calls are TRBV7-2 and TRBJ2-7; D might be TRBD2 (6 bases). CDR3 length: 13 amino acids. Germline CDR1 and CDR2: SGHTA and FQGNSA. The germline V and J ends were trimmed by 0 bases and 7 bases, with 10 bases remaining between them. DNA for the CDR3: TGTGCCAGCAGCTTAGCCGGGGCGGGAGAGCAGTACTTC. Translating it yields CASSLAGAGEQYF.

The chain joins TRBV9 to TRBJ2-7; D possibly corresponds to TRBD2 (7 bases). V lost 4 bases and J 1 base, leaving 18 bases between the germline ends. This CDR3 comprises 16 residues. CDR1 and CDR2 from the germline V gene are SGDLS and YYNGEE. CDR3 residues: CASSPRGGGPSYEQYF. DNA for the CDR3: TGTGCCAGCAGCCCCCGAGGGGGGGGGCCGTCCTACGAGCAGTACTTC.

The genes are TRBV5-6 and TRBJ1-4, with 12 bases matching TRBD1. Germline CDR1 is SGHDT and CDR2 is YYEEEE. V dropped 3 bases and J dropped 0; count of bases not matched to a gene: 6. This CDR3 is 18 amino acids long. The CDR3 spells CASSSTGQGAATNEKLFF. Written as DNA, the CDR3 is TGTGCCAGCAGCTCTACGGGACAGGGGGCTGCAACTAATGAAAAACTGTTTTTT.

The chain employs TRBV6-1 and TRBJ2-2; D is possibly TRBD1 or TRBD2 (5 bases each). The CDR3 has 14 residues. Trimming took 2 bases from V and 6 from J, leaving 10 bases between them. Germline CDR1 MNHNS, CDR2 SASEGT. The CDR3 coding sequence is TGTGCCAGCAGTGAATTGTTGGGGGCCGGGGAGCTGTTTTTT. This codes for CASSELLGAGELFF.

This clone was picked up one time. The rearrangement uses TRBV3-1 (or the pseudogene TRBV3-2) and TRBJ2-1; unclear D gene. V was shortened by 1 base and J by 8 bases, with 6 bases between the two germline ends. Germline V gives CDR1 LGHDT, CDR2 YNNKEL (reference sequence). The CDR3 consists of 12 residues. The CDR3 coding sequence is TGTGCCAGCAGCCAAGTTGGGGATGAGCAGTTCTTC. This codes for CASSQVGDEQFF.

The V call is TRBV24-1, the J call TRBJ2-1; the D gene could be TRBD1 or TRBD2 (5 bases each). Trimming took 4 bases from V and 14 from J, leaving 14 bases between them. Germline lookup yields CDR1 KGHDR and CDR2 SFDVKD. This CDR3 spans 12 amino acids. Here the CDR3 DNA reads TGTGCCACCAGTGAATCCGGGACCAGGGAGTTCTTC. The encoded protein is CATSESGTREFF.

The rearrangement links TRBV5-1 to TRBJ2-7; D remains ambiguous. Trimming took 4 bases from V and 0 from J, leaving 11 bases between them. The CDR3 runs 14 residues. Germline V lookup: CDR1 SGHRS, CDR2 YFSETQ. DNA of the CDR3: TGCGCCAGCAGCCCAACCACGCGCTCCTACGAGCAGTACTTC. Protein sequence: CASSPTTRSYEQYF.